The clone carrying this TCR beta chain was recorded a few times. This entry comes from a study of blood T cell repertoires in COVID-19. In the study overall: Both acute and convalescent COVID-19 samples were obtained from the United States, Italy and Spain. T cells, B-cell-depleted T cells, or PBMCs provided the cDNA or gDNA that served as material.

Source study methods: Nucleated cell counts were estimated from reference gene primer amplification. The repertoire was sequenced with immunoSEQ multiplex PCR; TCRdb's copy has only in-frame clones and lacks some. The V and J calls and the clone size are those of that table, but D and trimming were determined from the DNA. The sample has about 190,000 clones; approximately 84% are singletons. This clonotype was obtained from an older woman with active or convalescent COVID-19. Sequenced material: peripheral blood.

CDR3 in DNA: TGCACCAGCAGCCAAGATTTAGGGGAGGGCCTGAACGAGCAGTACTTC. Protein product: CTSSQDLGEGLNEQYF. The rearrangement links TRBV1 to TRBJ2-7; the tabulated D call, TRBD2, remains unverified against the DNA. TRBV1 is termed a pseudogene. The CDR3 length is 16 residues.